Listed below are T cell receptor beta chains from one sample, sequenced in a study of shared clonotypes between healthy human individuals. TCRdb's table, derived via immunoSEQ multiplex PCR, lists solely in-frame clones and lacks some. The table has roughly 1 million clones, about 74% seen once. Sequenced input: memory CD4+ T cells sorted from blood. The receptors originated from a man aged 18 to 29 in good health. The CDR3 runs from the conserved cysteine through the conserved F or W. The D gene is left open where the match is weak. Clone size, where shown, is once, few, many, or a class for clones that have expanded.

j_gene: TRBJ1-3
d_gene: TRBD1
len: 15
v_gene: TRBV5-4
abundance: NA
CDR3nt: TGTGCCAGCAGCGTCACAGGGGACTCTGGAAACACCATATATTTT
CDR3aa: CASSVTGDSGNTIYF

j_gene: TRBJ1-3
d_gene: TRBD1
len: 16
v_gene: TRBV5-1
abundance: NA
CDR3nt: TGCGCCAGCAGTCTTTCGGGACAGGGGTCTGGAAACACCATATATTTT
CDR3aa: CASSLSGQGSGNTIYF

j_gene: TRBJ2-7
d_gene: NA
len: 12
v_gene: TRBV6-1
abundance: NA
CDR3nt: TGTGCCAGCAGTGATAGGGGTAGGGAGCAGTACTTC
CDR3aa: CASSDRGREQYF

j_gene: TRBJ2-4
d_gene: NA
len: 13
v_gene: TRBV4-1
abundance: NA
CDR3nt: TGCGCCAGCAGCCTGGAGGATAGAAACATTCAGTACTTC
CDR3aa: CASSLEDRNIQYF

j_gene: TRBJ2-4
d_gene: NA
len: 16
v_gene: TRBV5-6
abundance: NA
CDR3nt: TGTGCCAGCAGCTTGGATGCGGGACTAGCCAAAAACATTCAGTACTTC
CDR3aa: CASSLDAGLAKNIQYF

j_gene: TRBJ2-7
d_gene: TRBD2
len: 18
v_gene: TRBV15
abundance: once
CDR3nt: TGTGCCACCAGCAGAGTTAACGGGTTGGCGGGGGAGAGCTACGAGCAGTACTTC
CDR3aa: CATSRVNGLAGESYEQYF

j_gene: TRBJ1-5
d_gene: NA
len: 13
v_gene: TRBV6-6
abundance: NA
CDR3nt: TGTGCCAGCACGGACCCGGGGGGTGGACCCCAGCATTTT
CDR3aa: CASTDPGGGPQHF

j_gene: TRBJ2-7
d_gene: NA
len: 16
v_gene: TRBV23-1
abundance: once
CDR3nt: TGCGCCAGCAGTCAGCCTTTGGACAGCGGCGGAGACGAGCAGTACTTC
CDR3aa: CASSQPLDSGGDEQYF

j_gene: TRBJ1-3
d_gene: NA
len: 14
v_gene: TRBV6-1
abundance: NA
CDR3nt: TGTGCCAGCAGTGAACCGACAGAAGGAAACACCATATATTTT
CDR3aa: CASSEPTEGNTIYF

j_gene: TRBJ1-4
d_gene: TRBD1
len: 14
v_gene: TRBV2
abundance: NA
CDR3nt: TGTGCCAGCAGGGCGGACAGGGTGGGTGAAAAACTGTTTTTT
CDR3aa: CASRADRVGEKLFF

j_gene: TRBJ2-7
d_gene: TRBD2
len: 14
v_gene: TRBV15
abundance: NA
CDR3nt: TGTGCCACCAGCGTCACTTTTACGGGACTACAGCAGTACTTC
CDR3aa: CATSVTFTGLQQYF

j_gene: TRBJ1-4
d_gene: TRBD1
len: 15
v_gene: TRBV15
abundance: NA
CDR3nt: TGTGCCACCAGCAACCCCAGGACAGGGAATGAAAAACTGTTTTTT
CDR3aa: CATSNPRTGNEKLFF

j_gene: TRBJ1-3
d_gene: NA
len: 14
v_gene: TRBV9
abundance: NA
CDR3nt: TGTGCCAGCAGCGTAGGGGCTTCAGGAAACACCATATATTTT
CDR3aa: CASSVGASGNTIYF